The 14 T cell receptor beta chains below all came from one sample that was sequenced in a study of cytomegalovirus exposure and HLA in healthy donors. The repertoire was sequenced with immunoSEQ multiplex PCR; TCRdb's copy has only in-frame clones and lacks some. The sample has fewer than 200,000 clones; approximately 86% are singletons. Sample: PBMCs. These receptors came from a man aged 30-40 years in good health and CMV-seropositive.

With regard to this clone: Within the sample, other DNA sequences also encode this same CDR3. The chain carries TRBV29-1 and TRBJ2-7, with a weak D call TRBD1 (5 bases). This CDR3 has 11 residues. V lost 2 bases and J lost 7, with 9 bases in between. Germline V lookup: CDR1 SQVTM, CDR2 ANQGSEA. The DNA of the CDR3 is TGCAGCGTTGAACAGGGTGCTGAGCAGTACTTC. It codes for CSVEQGAEQYF.

The chain couples TRBV6-1 to TRBJ1-5; D might be TRBD1 (6 bases). Trimming stripped 6 bases from V and 2 bases from J, with 26 bases between. The CDR3 spans 19 residues. Germline lookup yields CDR1 MNHNS and CDR2 SASEGT. DNA of the CDR3: TGTGCCAGCAGGGAACCCATAACCGGGGGGCATGACGGCAATCAGCCCCAGCATTTT. Residues: CASREPITGGHDGNQPQHF.

The chain uses TRBV5-1 and TRBJ2-2; TRBD1 matches 9 bases. Germline CDR1 and CDR2: SGHRS and YFSETQ. Trimming took 5 bases from V and 5 from J; bases not matched to a gene: 7. The CDR3 sequence is 15 residues long. Written as DNA, the CDR3 is TGCGCCAGCAGTACGACAGGGGGAGAGACCGGGGAGCTGTTTTTT. It encodes CASSTTGGETGELFF. Filled out from reference TRBV5-1 and TRBJ2-2, the complete variable domain reads KAGVTQTPRYLIKTRGQQVTLSCSPISGHRSVSWYQQTPGQGLQFLFEYFSETQRNKGNFPGRFSGRQFSNSRSEMNVSTLELGDSALYLCASSTTGGETGELFFGEGSRLTVL.

The chain recombines TRBV11-3 with TRBJ1-6; D gene unclear. CDR1 SGHNT and CDR2 YENEEA come from the germline V gene. V was cut by 1 base and J by 9 bases, with 13 bases left in between. This CDR3 is 15 amino acids long. CDR3 nucleotides: TGTGCCAGCAGCTTAGGCCCGATGACGGGTTCACCCCTCCACTTT. It codes for CASSLGPMTGSPLHF.

This clone occurred many times. The DNA for the CDR3 is TGCGCCAGCAGCCTAGACTTGCAGGGCTATCCCTATGGCTACACCTTC. Its translation: CASSLDLQGYPYGYTF. The chain couples TRBV4-1 to TRBJ1-2, with TRBD1 as a possible D gene (5 bases). The ends were cut back, 4 bases at V and 4 bases at J, with 19 bases in the middle. The CDR3 runs 16 residues. In germline, CDR1 is MGHRA, CDR2 YSYEKL.

The chain uses TRBV29-1 and TRBJ1-1; tentative D call: TRBD1 (5 bases). Per the germline V gene, CDR1 is SQVTM and CDR2 is ANQGSEA. The CDR3 spans 15 residues. Between the trimmed V and J ends, which lost 4 bases and 4 bases, there was a span of 19 bases. This CDR3 is CSVGPIGRVVTEAFF. The CDR3, as DNA: TGCAGCGTTGGGCCAATCGGCAGGGTCGTCACTGAAGCTTTCTTT.

In its sample, this clone was seen once. The V gene is TRBV30, the J gene TRBJ1-4; no clear D gene. V gave up 5 bases and J gave up 5 bases, with 18 bases separating them. Germline loops: CDR1 GTSNPN, CDR2 SVGIG (reference sequence). The CDR3 runs 15 residues. As DNA, the CDR3 is TGTGCCTGGTCTCCGGGTTCTTCCTCAAATGAAAAACTGTTTTTT. Its translation: CAWSPGSSSNEKLFF.

The genes are TRBV5-1 and TRBJ2-7; possibly TRBD1 for D (6 bases). The germline V gene encodes CDR1 SGHRS and CDR2 YFSETQ. V was pared by 6 bases and J by 5 bases, with 18 bases between. The CDR3 runs 14 residues. Here the CDR3 reads CASTSPGRGDEQYF. CDR3 bases: TGCGCCAGCACCTCCCCCGGCAGGGGTGACGAGCAGTACTTC.

V and J are TRBV5-1 and TRBJ1-4, with D tentatively TRBD1 (5 bases). With 6 bases removed from V and 7 bases from J, the gap between germline ends came to 16 bases. Germline CDR1 reads SGHRS; CDR2 reads YFSETQ. The CDR3 covers 14 residues. CDR3 sequence: CASTRGPAREKLFF. Written as DNA, the CDR3 is TGCGCCAGCACGAGGGGACCGGCTCGTGAAAAACTGTTTTTT.

The chain carries TRBV5-8 and TRBJ2-3; the D gene could be TRBD1 or TRBD2 (5 bases each). With 2 bases removed from V and 1 base from J, the gap between germline ends came to 8 bases. The germline V gene has CDR1 SGHTS and CDR2 YDEGEE. This CDR3 is built from 14 residues. In DNA form, the CDR3 reads TGTGCCAGCAGCTTTGGGGGAGGCACAGATACGCAGTATTTT. Its protein is CASSFGGGTDTQYF.

The chain joins TRBV7-9 to TRBJ1-2; perhaps TRBD1 as D (6 bases). V was clipped by 6 bases and J by 5 bases, with 13 bases between them. CDR1 SEHNR and CDR2 FQNEAQ come from the germline V gene (reference sequence). This CDR3 region has 13 residues. CDR3: CASRPGGAYGYTF. The CDR3 coding sequence is TGTGCCAGCAGGCCCGGGGGGGCGTATGGCTACACCTTC. Looking up the rest from reference TRBV7-9 and TRBJ1-2 gives the full variable domain: DTGVSQNPRHKITKRGQNVTFRCDPISEHNRLYWYRQTLGQGPEFLTYFQNEAQLEKSRLLSDRFSAERPKGSFSTLEIQRTEQGDSAMYLCASRPGGAYGYTFGSGTRLTVV.

The genes are TRBV27 and TRBJ1-2; possibly TRBD1 for D (6 bases). V lost 5 bases and J lost 4, with 11 bases in between. The CDR3 extends over 13 amino acids. Germline V gives CDR1 MNHEY, CDR2 SMNVEV (reference sequence). CDR3 sequence: CASSRQATYGYTF. In DNA form, the CDR3 reads TGTGCCAGCAGTCGACAGGCTACCTATGGCTACACCTTC.

V gene TRBV29-1 combines with J gene TRBJ2-5; D remains unclear. CDR3 length: 11 amino acids. Germline loops: CDR1 SQVTM, CDR2 ANQGSEA. V lost 4 bases and J lost 1, with 4 bases in between. This chain's CDR3 is CSVVPQETQYF. DNA of the CDR3: TGCAGCGTTGTTCCCCAAGAGACCCAGTACTTC. The full variable domain, in which reference TRBV29-1 and TRBJ2-5 provide the parts outside the CDR3, is SAVISQKPSRDICQRGTSLTIQCQVDSQVTMMFWYRQQPGQSLTLIATANQGSEATYESGFVIDKFPISRPNLTFSTLTVSNMSPEDSSIYLCSVVPQETQYFGPGTRLLVL.

The chain employs TRBV29-1 and TRBJ1-1, with a weak D call TRBD1 (5 bases). The germline V and J ends were trimmed by 5 bases and 4 bases, with 14 bases remaining between them. Germline CDR1 and CDR2: SQVTM and ANQGSEA. The length of the CDR3 is 13 residues. CDR3 amino acids: CSVTLRGGTEAFF. CDR3 nucleotide sequence: TGCAGCGTTACCTTACGGGGGGGCACTGAAGCTTTCTTT.